Shown below are 21 T cell receptor beta chains from a single sample sequenced in a study of blood T cells in healthy people across ages. For the second PCR, which ran for about 6 to 11 cycles, a sample-barcoded 5' primer and a J-beta primer mix were used. A single record per CDR3 protein comes from TCRdb applying MiXCR to the 5' RACE reads. The table includes over 550,000 distinct CDR3 sequences, under 30% detected once. Sequencing used blood. All receptors derive from a woman older than 75 in good health.

This clonotype has ten or more counts. The genes are TRBV6-6 and TRBJ2-1; D gene ambiguous. Per germline, CDR1 MNHNY and CDR2 SVGAGI (reference sequence). The germline V and J ends were trimmed by 0 bases and 4 bases, with 4 bases remaining between them. The CDR3 spans 13 residues. The DNA of the CDR3 is TGTGCCAGCAGTTACTCGAAATACAATGAGCAGTTCTTC. Protein product: CASSYSKYNEQFF.

Ten or more counts support this clonotype. The chain has TRBV10-3 and TRBJ1-2, with D unclear. CDR1 and CDR2 from the germline V gene are ENHRY and SYGVKD. This CDR3 has 15 residues. V lost 0 bases and J 1 base, leaving 9 bases between the germline ends. CDR3 amino acids: CAISESSNSNYGYTF. Here the CDR3 DNA reads TGTGCCATCAGTGAGTCAAGTAACAGTAACTATGGCTACACCTTC.

This clonotype turned up a few times. A much bigger clone sits one base away, suggesting this may be a read error. This chain connects TRBV6-2 or TRBV6-3 to TRBJ2-5; D is ambiguous. Deletions cut 7 bases from V and 11 bases from J, with 26 bases between. Germline loops: CDR1 MNHEY, CDR2 SVGEGT. The CDR3 is 15 amino acids. The CDR3 bases are TGTGCCAGCACCCCCTCCAGACTCATCTACAATGAGCAGTACTTC. This translates into CASTPSRLIYNEQYF.

The chain couples TRBV28 to TRBJ2-3, with TRBD1 matching over 9 bases. The CDR3 consists of 14 residues. The V and J ends lost 6 bases and 6 bases, in that order; junction bases with no gene match: 7. CDR1 MDHEN and CDR2 SYDVKM come from the germline V gene. CDR3 in DNA: TGTGCCAGCAGATCTTCCGGGACAGGGGATACGCAGTATTTT. This gives the protein CASRSSGTGDTQYF.

This clonotype was recorded many times. This rearrangement joins TRBV9 to TRBJ2-7; maybe TRBD2 (5 bases). The germline CDR1 and CDR2 sequences are SGDLS and YYNGEE. The CDR3 runs to 14 residues. V lost 4 bases and J lost 0, with 11 bases in between. The CDR3 loop is CASSPRTPSYEQYF. In DNA form, the CDR3 reads TGTGCCAGCAGCCCCCGGACTCCCTCCTACGAGCAGTACTTC.

This clonotype has ten or more counts. The chain has TRBV20-1 and TRBJ1-4, with D perhaps matching TRBD1 (6 bases). Germline V gives CDR1 DFQATT, CDR2 SNEGSKA (reference sequence). Deletions cut 3 bases from V and 4 bases from J, with 15 bases between. The CDR3 consists of 15 residues. The DNA of the CDR3 is TGCAGTGCTAGGGGATGGGACAAGGATAATGAAAAACTGTTTTTT. It encodes CSARGWDKDNEKLFF.

In its sample, this clonotype was seen many times. The CDR3 DNA follows: TGCAGTGCTAGCGCCTCCGGGACTAGCCCAGATACGCAGTATTTT. Its translation is CSASASGTSPDTQYF. The gene calls are TRBV20-1 and TRBJ2-3, with 9 bases aligning to TRBD2. Unmatched junction bases numbered 8, after V lost 3 bases and J lost 4 bases. Per the germline V gene, CDR1 is DFQATT and CDR2 is SNEGSKA (reference sequence). The CDR3 is 15 amino acids.

This clonotype was recorded at least ten times. The chain uses TRBV7-9 and TRBJ2-5, with 9 bases identical to TRBD2. The junction had 14 bases not matched to a gene; V was cut back by 6 bases and J by 3 bases. Per the germline V gene, CDR1 is SEHNR and CDR2 is FQNEAQ (reference sequence). This CDR3 has 17 amino acids. CDR3 in DNA: TGTGCCAGCAGGTCAAGAGCAGGTCGACTAGCGGAAGAGACCCAGTACTTC. Its translation is CASRSRAGRLAEETQYF.

This clonotype was picked up many times. This sequence joins TRBV7-9 and TRBJ2-1; a possible D gene is TRBD2 (6 bases). Germline V lookup: CDR1 SEHNR, CDR2 FQNEAQ (reference sequence). The CDR3 loop spans 15 amino acids. With 5 bases removed from V and 8 bases from J, the gap between germline ends came to 19 bases. The CDR3 region has the DNA TGTGCCAGCAGCCCGCGGGACCTAGGGTTATATGAGCAGTTCTTC. Its protein is CASSPRDLGLYEQFF.

The gene calls are TRBV30 and TRBJ2-1; 8 bases line up with TRBD2. CDR3 size: 15 residues. Germline V lookup: CDR1 GTSNPN, CDR2 SVGIG (reference sequence). With 0 bases clipped from V and 4 bases from J, the junction kept 5 bases outside the gene matches. In nucleotides, the CDR3 is TGTGCCTGGAGTGTAGGGACGGGGGGGTACAATGAGCAGTTCTTC. Its protein product is CAWSVGTGGYNEQFF.

The table lists this clonotype with many counts. The gene calls are TRBV9 and TRBJ1-1; D is ambiguous. Germline loops: CDR1 SGDLS, CDR2 YYNGEE. The V and J ends lost 4 bases and 4 bases respectively, with 17 bases between them. The CDR3 runs 15 residues. The CDR3 here is CASSPLVVRVTEAFF. CDR3 sequence (DNA): TGTGCCAGCAGCCCCCTCGTGGTGAGGGTCACTGAAGCTTTCTTT.

Ten or more counts support this clonotype. The rearrangement joins TRBV4-2 to TRBJ1-6; D unclear. V lost 3 bases and J lost 8, with 14 bases in between. CDR1 LGHNA and CDR2 YNFKEQ come from the germline V gene. CDR3 length: 15 residues. CDR3 protein: CASSQDGLRDSPLHF. CDR3 bases: TGTGCCAGCAGCCAGGACGGGCTCCGGGATTCACCCCTCCACTTT.

This clonotype was seen only a few times. The chain carries TRBV30 and TRBJ1-2, with 10 nucleotides matching TRBD1. Germline V gene lookup returns CDR1 GTSNPN and CDR2 SVGIG (reference sequence). V was pared by 1 base and J by 5 bases, with 4 bases of the junction left unmatched. CDR3 length: 14 residues. CDR3 DNA: TGTGCCTGGAGTGCTTGGACAGGGGGATATGGCTACACCTTC. Its protein is CAWSAWTGGYGYTF. Full variable domain (rest looked up from reference TRBV30 and TRBJ1-2): SQTIHQWPATLVQPVGSPLSLECTVEGTSNPNLYWYRQAAGRGLQLLFYSVGIGQISSEVPQNLSASRPQDRQFILSSKKLLLSDSGFYLCAWSAWTGGYGYTFGSGTRLTVV.

This clonotype was counted between two and nine times. V usage is TRBV2 and J usage is TRBJ1-1; D may be TRBD1 (5 bases). Trimming took off 0 bases at V and 6 bases at J, with 14 bases between the two ends. Germline CDR1 is SNHLY and CDR2 is FYNNEI. The CDR3 extends over 15 amino acids. Here the CDR3 reads CASSEARGGHAEAFF. As DNA, the CDR3 is TGTGCCAGCAGTGAAGCGCGAGGTGGACACGCTGAAGCTTTCTTT.

The V gene is TRBV20-1, the J gene TRBJ2-7; TRBD1 matches 9 bases. The CDR3 covers 14 residues. Germline lookup yields CDR1 DFQATT and CDR2 SNEGSKA (reference sequence). V lost 0 bases to trimming and J lost 4 bases; unmatched junction nucleotides: 4. The CDR3 reads CSARDLTGGYEQYF. The CDR3 DNA sequence: TGCAGTGCTAGAGATCTGACAGGGGGGTACGAGCAGTACTTC.

This clonotype was recorded at least ten times. The rearrangement links TRBV28 to TRBJ2-3; 7 bases line up with TRBD2. The junction had 6 bases not matched to a gene; V was cut back by 3 bases and J by 0 bases. The CDR3 is 16 amino acids. Germline assignment: CDR1 MDHEN and CDR2 SYDVKM. CDR3 protein: CASSLRRGFSTDTQYF. Written as DNA, the CDR3 is TGTGCCAGCAGTTTGCGGCGGGGGTTTAGCACAGATACGCAGTATTTT.

This clonotype was counted ten times or more. This chain joins TRBV5-5 and TRBJ2-5, with D maybe TRBD2 (5 bases). Trimming left V 4 bases short and J 2 bases short, with 15 bases between. This CDR3 is built from 15 residues. The V gene's germline CDR1 is SGHKS and CDR2 YYEKEE (reference sequence). This chain's CDR3 is CASSPGVNLQETQYF. DNA of the CDR3: TGTGCCAGCAGCCCCGGGGTCAACCTTCAAGAGACCCAGTACTTC.

The gene calls are TRBV20-1 and TRBJ1-1; 7 bases are a match to TRBD1. With 8 bases clipped from V and 0 bases from J, the junction kept 9 bases outside the gene matches. Germline V gives CDR1 DFQATT, CDR2 SNEGSKA (reference sequence). The CDR3 has 14 amino acids. The CDR3 is CSTRGAALNTEAFF. The CDR3 nucleotides read TGCAGTACCAGGGGGGCAGCGTTGAACACTGAAGCTTTCTTT.

The chain uses TRBV7-2 and TRBJ1-4; D unresolved. The CDR3 covers 15 residues. CDR1 SGHTA and CDR2 FQGNSA come from the germline V gene. Trimming left V 2 bases short and J 2 bases short, with 9 bases between. CDR3 sequence reads: CASSLNPVTNEKLFF. For the CDR3, the DNA is TGTGCCAGCAGCTTAAACCCTGTCACTAATGAAAAACTGTTTTTT.

The chain uses TRBV10-1 and TRBJ1-6; D gene uncertain. From germline, CDR1 is WNHNN and CDR2 SYGVQD (reference sequence). Trimming removed 5 bases at V and 3 bases at J, with 17 bases between. CDR3 length: 17 residues. Here the CDR3 reads CASSSDSPRGYNSPLHF. The CDR3 DNA reads as TGCGCCAGCAGTTCAGACTCGCCCCGAGGCTATAATTCACCCCTCCACTTT.

CDR3 bases: TGCAGTGCTGGGGGGGGGGAGGTCATCAATGAGCAGTTCTTC. Translated, it gives CSAGGGEVINEQFF. V gene TRBV20-1 combines with J gene TRBJ2-1, with TRBD2 matching over 7 bases. CDR1 and CDR2 from the germline V gene are DFQATT and SNEGSKA (reference sequence). This CDR3 is 14 amino acids long. V gave up 5 bases and J gave up 6 bases; unmatched junction bases: 10.